This T cell receptor (beta chain) derives from a study of T-cell memory formation after mild COVID-19. This clonotype was observed a handful of times. Antigen: not known. Notes on the study in general: Clones that contracted from day 15 to 85 had balanced CD4/CD8; later expanders were CD4+ biased.

TCRdb reanalysed the 5' RACE reads using MiXCR and keeps one entry per CDR3 protein. Of approximately 250,000 distinct CDR3 sequences listed, 15% were seen once; the top ten hold around 2%. Sequenced sample: PBMCs or a T cell subset sorted from them (not recorded which). The TCR sequence derives from an adult woman who had mild COVID-19 (a few samples of this study predate the infection). Cell type and time point are not known.

The chain's CDR3 is CASSLDLGLGYGYTF. The CDR3 coding sequence is TGTGCCAGCAGCTTAGACTTGGGACTGGGCTATGGCTACACCTTC. The chain employs TRBV11-2 and TRBJ1-2; tentatively, D is TRBD1 (5 bases). Per the germline V gene, CDR1 is SGHAT and CDR2 is FQNNGV. This CDR3 spans 15 amino acids. The ends were cut back, 0 bases at V and 4 bases at J, with 12 bases in the middle.